This T cell receptor beta chain was obtained from a study of shared clonotypes between healthy human individuals. Only in-frame clones appear in the TCRdb table, and some are missing; sequencing was by immunoSEQ multiplex PCR. This table has approximately 590,000 clones, roughly 96% appearing once. Naive CD8 cells lacked CD45RO and underwent positive selection for CCR7, leaving out terminally differentiated effector memory CD45RA+ cells. The CDR3 contains 16 residues. Trimming cost V 4 bases and J 2 bases, with 12 bases left between them. Germline V gene data show CDR1 as MGHRA and CDR2 as YSYEKL. This TCR was recovered from a woman aged 25 to 39 in good health. This chain uses TRBV4-1 with TRBJ2-6; D is unclear. The sequencing sample was made of naive CD8+ T cells sorted from blood. The CDR3 DNA follows: TGCGCCAGCAGCCTTATAGGCCGGACTGGGGCCAACGTCCTGACTTTC. This translates into CASSLIGRTGANVLTF.